The 5 T cell receptor beta chains below all came from one sample that was sequenced in a study of shared clonotypes between healthy human individuals. Only in-frame clones appear in the TCRdb table, and some are missing; sequencing was by immunoSEQ multiplex PCR. The table has millions of clones, more than 80% seen once. The sequenced sample consisted of naive CD4+ T cells sorted from blood. Subset described: CD45RA+ positively selected. Receptors originate from a man between 18 and 35 years old in good health.

This rearrangement joins TRBV6-9 to TRBJ1-1; no reliable D call. The CDR3 totals 13 residues. V was shortened by 4 bases and J by 3 bases, with 9 bases between the two germline ends. From germline, CDR1 is MNHGY and CDR2 SVAAGI. The CDR3 sequence is CASSWQEDTEAFF. The CDR3 bases are TGTGCCAGCAGTTGGCAGGAGGACACTGAAGCTTTCTTT.

This sequence joins TRBV19 and TRBJ2-7; D is perhaps TRBD1 (6 bases). Germline loops: CDR1 LNHDA, CDR2 SQIVND (reference sequence). The CDR3 covers 14 residues. Trimming left V 3 bases short and J 3 bases short, with 12 bases between. As DNA, the CDR3 is TGTGCCAGTAGTATGGGGGACATCTTCTACGAGCAGTACTTC. It yields the protein CASSMGDIFYEQYF.

V gene TRBV30 combines with J gene TRBJ1-2; D is unresolved. Germline V lookup: CDR1 GTSNPN, CDR2 SVGIG (reference sequence). V was trimmed by 3 bases and J by 2 bases, leaving 7 bases between them. This CDR3 comprises 12 residues. The CDR3 sequence is CAWRGGNYGYTF. The CDR3, as DNA: TGTGCCTGGAGGGGAGGAAACTATGGCTACACCTTC.

This chain links TRBV4-1 with TRBJ1-4; 9 bases align to TRBD1. The CDR3 contains 18 residues. The germline gives CDR1 MGHRA, CDR2 YSYEKL. V gave up 1 base and J gave up 4 bases; unmatched junction bases: 10. CDR3 bases: TGCGCCAGCAGCCAAGGAGCTCATGGGACAGGGATTAATGAAAAACTGTTTTTT. Residues: CASSQGAHGTGINEKLFF.

The chain links TRBV10-3 to TRBJ2-7, with 10 nucleotides matching TRBD1. Germline V gene sequence: CDR1 ENHRY, CDR2 SYGVKD. The CDR3 runs to 16 residues. The trim removed 0 bases at V and 5 bases at J, leaving 7 bases unmatched. In DNA, the CDR3 is TGTGCCATCAGTGAGTCACCGACAGGGGGCATTCACGAGCAGTACTTC. It yields the protein CAISESPTGGIHEQYF.